The rows below give T cell receptor beta chains drawn from one sample of a study of persistence of HIV-infected CD4 T cells. These TCRs are of unknown antigen specificity. Sequenced by immunoSEQ multiplex PCR; TCRdb stores in-frame clones only, minus some. The sample comprises tens of thousands of clones, more than 60% of which are singletons, and less than 3% rests with the top ten. Specimen: CD4+ T cells sorted from PBMCs after 18-hour stimulation, collected from a patient who received antiretroviral therapy. These receptors were obtained from an adult man with HIV who was CMV-seropositive. Each CDR3 is given with its conserved first and last residue. The D gene is left open where the match is weak. Clone size, where shown, is once, few, many, or a class for clones that have expanded.

v_call,clone_size,j_call,d_call,cdr3_nt,cdr3_aa
TRBV6-2/TRBV6-3,NA,TRBJ1-4,NA,TGTGCCAGCAGTTACTCGTGGGCCGGCGAAAAACTGTTTTTT,CASSYSWAGEKLFF
TRBV7-6,NA,TRBJ2-3,TRBD2,TGTGCCAGCAGCTTAGTCGGTAGCGGGGGGACAGATACGCAGTATTTT,CASSLVGSGGTDTQYF
TRBV4-1,NA,TRBJ1-1,NA,TGCGCCAGCAGCCAAGAATCCCGACGCAAAGGGATTGAAGCTTTCTTT,CASSQESRRKGIEAFF
TRBV5-1,NA,TRBJ2-7,NA,TGCGCCAGCAGCTTGGTAGGGACGGGACCCTACGAGCAGTACTTC,CASSLVGTGPYEQYF
TRBV10-3,NA,TRBJ1-2,TRBD1,TGTGCCACTGGGGACAGGGACGGCGGCTACACCTTC,CATGDRDGGYTF
TRBV5-1,few,TRBJ2-7,NA,TGCGCCAGCAGGAGGGCGGACTCCTACGAGCAGTACTTC,CASRRADSYEQYF
TRBV2,once,TRBJ1-2,NA,TGTGCCAGCAGTGAAGGGCTTAACTATGGCTACACCTTC,CASSEGLNYGYTF
TRBV6-5,few,TRBJ1-5,TRBD1,TGTGCCAGCAGGAGCGGACAGGGGATCAATCAGCCCCAGCATTTT,CASRSGQGINQPQHF
TRBV5-8,NA,TRBJ1-5,NA,TGTGCCAGCAGCTTTCACGGGGCCGGCAATCAGCCCCAGCATTTT,CASSFHGAGNQPQHF
TRBV28,NA,TRBJ1-6,NA,TGTGCCAGCAGTCTCCGGCTACGGGGTTCACCCCTCCACTTT,CASSLRLRGSPLHF
TRBV19,NA,TRBJ2-7,TRBD2,TGTGCCAGTAGTCCCTGGACTAGCGGGAGACCCCCCGAGCAGTACTTC,CASSPWTSGRPPEQYF
TRBV6-2/TRBV6-3,NA,TRBJ1-5,NA,TGTGCCAGCATCCCCCGAAAGGCAGCTAAAAGCAATCAGCCCCAGCATTTT,CASIPRKAAKSNQPQHF
TRBV10-3,NA,TRBJ1-2,NA,TGTGCCATCAGTGAGGGTGACGGGAGCGCTCTGGGCTACACCTTC,CAISEGDGSALGYTF
TRBV30,NA,TRBJ1-1,NA,TGTGCCTGGAGTGCCCCAGGGGAATCCCCTGAAGCTTTCTTT,CAWSAPGESPEAFF
TRBV27,NA,TRBJ2-3,NA,TGTGCCAGCAGTTTGGCGAGGGGCTGGGATACGCAGTATTTT,CASSLARGWDTQYF
TRBV7-2,few,TRBJ2-5,NA,TGTGCCAGCAGCCTCGGGGGGCTAGCGGACAAGAGAATCCAGTACTTC,CASSLGGLADKRIQYF
TRBV14,NA,TRBJ2-1,NA,TGTGCCAGCAGCCCCCGGGGTACATCACGTAATGAGCAGTTCTTC,CASSPRGTSRNEQFF
TRBV6-5,once,TRBJ2-5,NA,TGTGCCAGCTTTCCCTCTTACTCCCTACAAGAGACCCAGTACTTC,CASFPSYSLQETQYF
TRBV11-3,NA,TRBJ2-1,TRBD2,TGTGCCAGCGGAACTAGCGGGAGTGAAAATGAGCAGTTCTTC,CASGTSGSENEQFF
TRBV27,few,TRBJ1-3,NA,TGTGCCAGCAGTTTATCGGTCAGCTCTGGAAACACCATATATTTT,CASSLSVSSGNTIYF
TRBV7-2,once,TRBJ2-1,NA,TGTGCCAGCAGCACAACCCGGGCTCACAATGAGCAGTTCTTC,CASSTTRAHNEQFF
TRBV9,NA,TRBJ2-2,NA,TGTGCCAGCAGCGTATCTAACACCGGGGAGCTGTTTTTT,CASSVSNTGELFF
TRBV27,NA,TRBJ2-3,TRBD2,TGTGCCAGCAGTTTGACTAGCGGGAGGCCCCTGGATACGCAGTATTTT,CASSLTSGRPLDTQYF
TRBV24-1,NA,TRBJ1-5,NA,TGTGCCACCAGTGATCGACGTAAAAGCAATCAGCCCCAGCATTTT,CATSDRRKSNQPQHF
TRBV7-9,once,TRBJ1-4,TRBD1,TGTGCCAGCAGCGCTTCCGCAGGGGGCAATGAAAAACTGTTTTTT,CASSASAGGNEKLFF
TRBV29-1,NA,TRBJ2-2,NA,TGCAGCGTTGACTTGCAGGGGACGACCACCGGGGAGCTGTTTTTT,CSVDLQGTTTGELFF
TRBV5-6,NA,TRBJ2-2,NA,TGTGCCAGCAGCTTGGCGGGGGGCGAAAGGCTACTCACCGGGGAGCTGTTTTTT,CASSLAGGERLLTGELFF
TRBV19,NA,TRBJ1-2,TRBD1,TGTGCCAGTAGTACCGGACAGGGGCCCGTAACTTTTGACTATGGCTACACCTTC,CASSTGQGPVTFDYGYTF
TRBV20-1,NA,TRBJ1-5,NA,TGCAGTGCTAGAGTATATCAGCCCCAGCATTTT,CSARVYQPQHF
TRBV5-6,NA,TRBJ2-7,NA,TGTGCCAGCAGCTTGGGGCAGCTGAGCTCCTACGAGCAGTACTTC,CASSLGQLSSYEQYF
TRBV6-6,NA,TRBJ1-2,NA,TGTGCCAGCAGTGTCCTAATAGCGACGGTACTATATGGCTACACCTTC,CASSVLIATVLYGYTF
TRBV7-9,NA,TRBJ2-2,NA,TGTGCCAGCAGCTTAGTGGGGGCTGACACCGGGGAGCTGTTTTTT,CASSLVGADTGELFF
TRBV4-2,NA,TRBJ2-3,TRBD2,TGTGCCAGCAGCCAAGGACTAGCGGGGGGTCGACGGGGCACAGATACGCAGTATTTT,CASSQGLAGGRRGTDTQYF
TRBV4-3,NA,TRBJ1-2,NA,TGCGCCAGCAGCCAAGCCGGCGGACGAGGCTACACCTTC,CASSQAGGRGYTF
TRBV5-1,NA,TRBJ2-7,TRBD1,TGCGCCAGCAGCTTGGGAGACAGGGCGATCGAGCAGTACTTC,CASSLGDRAIEQYF
TRBV5-5,few,TRBJ2-2,TRBD1,TGTGCCAGCAGCCGGGACAGGGCGATCGGGGAGCTGTTTTTT,CASSRDRAIGELFF
TRBV2,NA,TRBJ1-1,NA,TGTGCCAGCAGGACGGAGCCGGGGCTCACTGAAGCTTTCTTT,CASRTEPGLTEAFF
TRBV5-1,NA,TRBJ1-4,NA,TGCGCCAGCAGCTTTGGACCGCTGAATGAAAAACTGTTTTTT,CASSFGPLNEKLFF
TRBV30,once,TRBJ1-5,NA,TGTGCCTGGAATTCCGGGAACTCTTATAGCAATCAGCCCCAGCATTTT,CAWNSGNSYSNQPQHF
TRBV4-2,few,TRBJ1-5,TRBD1,TGTGCCAGCAGCCAAGATCCCCAGGGGGGGAGACAGCCCCAGCATTTT,CASSQDPQGGRQPQHF
TRBV6-5,NA,TRBJ2-7,TRBD1,TGTGCCAGCAGTTTACAGGGGCGGCGTTCCGAGCAGTACTTC,CASSLQGRRSEQYF
TRBV6-5,once,TRBJ1-2,NA,TGTGCCAGCACCGCCGGCAGGGGTAGTGGCTACACCTTC,CASTAGRGSGYTF
TRBV7-6,few,TRBJ2-2,NA,TGTGCCAGCGACAGCGGCCTATCCGGGGAGCTGTTTTTT,CASDSGLSGELFF
TRBV15,few,TRBJ2-1,NA,TGTGCCACCAGCAGAGAGGAGGTGGACTGGGGTGTGAATGAGCAGTTCTTC,CATSREEVDWGVNEQFF
TRBV13,NA,TRBJ2-3,NA,TGTGCCAGCAGCTTAGGAAAGGGAACAGATACGCAGTATTTT,CASSLGKGTDTQYF
TRBV19,NA,TRBJ2-7,NA,TGTGCCAGTAGACGGGACGGAACCTACGAGCAGTACTTC,CASRRDGTYEQYF
TRBV7-2,few,TRBJ1-5,NA,TGTGCCAGCAGCTTAGTCCCTAGTACTAATAATCAGCCCCAGCATTTT,CASSLVPSTNNQPQHF
TRBV5-6,NA,TRBJ1-2,NA,TGTGCCAGCAGCCTAGGACAGCTAGCTAACTATGGCTACACCTTC,CASSLGQLANYGYTF
TRBV7-8,NA,TRBJ1-1,TRBD1,TGTGCCAGCAGCTTGGGGCAGGGGGTGAGGGCTTTCTTT,CASSLGQGVRAFF
TRBV19,few,TRBJ2-4,TRBD2,TGTGCCAGTAGTATAGGTTTCCGAGGACTAGCGGGAGGCGCTGTACACATTCAGTACTTC,CASSIGFRGLAGGAVHIQYF
TRBV6-5,NA,TRBJ2-7,NA,TGTGCCAGCGGATTTGAAAACTACGAGCAGTACTTC,CASGFENYEQYF
TRBV7-3,few,TRBJ2-2,TRBD2,TGTGCCAGCAGCTTAGTGGGTAGCGGGAGTAAGGAGCTGTTTTTT,CASSLVGSGSKELFF
TRBV7-2,NA,TRBJ1-1,NA,TGTGCCAGCAGCTTAACGCTGGCAGGGGCATCCGGAACTGAAGCTTTCTTT,CASSLTLAGASGTEAFF
TRBV19,NA,TRBJ1-3,NA,TGTGCCACCTCTGAGGGTCGGTCTGGAAACACCATATATTTT,CATSEGRSGNTIYF
TRBV14,NA,TRBJ1-4,NA,TGTGCCAGCAGCCATGCAGGGTACAATGAAAAACTGTTTTTT,CASSHAGYNEKLFF
TRBV7-2,few,TRBJ2-7,NA,TGTGCCAGCAGTTTCCGGGACTCTCCTCTTGGAGGGTCCTACGAGCAGTACTTC,CASSFRDSPLGGSYEQYF
TRBV27,NA,TRBJ2-7,NA,TGTGCCAGCAGTTCCGGGTGGGAGCAGTACTTC,CASSSGWEQYF